The subject of this entry is one TCR beta chain. The data are from a study of T cell responses to AZD1222 COVID-19 vaccine. The method was immunoSEQ multiplex PCR; TCRdb's version includes in-frame clones alone and lacks a portion of them. The sample has 130,000 to 150,000 clones, approximately 90% seen once. Trimming took off 0 bases at V and 9 bases at J, with 10 bases between the two ends. The CDR3 contains 13 residues. Germline V gene sequence: CDR1 LGHNA, CDR2 YNFKEQ. The chain is built from TRBV4-2 and TRBJ2-3, with D tentatively TRBD2 (5 bases). The sequencing here drew on peripheral blood, taken on day 0 of AZD1222 vaccination. The receptor comes from an adult in good health. The CDR3 loop is CASSQDGGITQYF. DNA of the CDR3: TGTGCCAGCAGCCAAGATGGAGGTATAACGCAGTATTTT.